These T cell receptor beta chains were read from a single sample in a study of T cells in Graves' hyperthyroidism and ophthalmopathy. TCRdb ran MiXCR on the multiplex PCR reads and lists one entry per CDR3 protein. Among 350,000 to 400,000 distinct CDR3 sequences listed, more than 13% were seen once. The sample was blood. Every receptor here comes from a woman in her 30s with Graves' hyperthyroidism. Each CDR3 is given without its conserved first and last residue.

J	V	CDR3
TRBJ2-1	TRBV11-2	ASSLDAGVYNEQF
TRBJ1-6	TRBV2	ASGLLQGAGSPLH
TRBJ1-2	TRBV27	ASSAPGGSYGYT
TRBJ2-1	TRBV30	AWRGLARLF
TRBJ2-1	TRBV20-1	SARIAGGRAYNEQF
TRBJ2-2	TRBV12-5	ASGLSGAGELF
TRBJ2-3	TRBV7-9	ASSLGPNSPRTDTQY
TRBJ2-7	TRBV12-3/TRBV12-4	ASSRSYYEQY
TRBJ2-1	TRBV4-1	ASSQASSGRANEQF
TRBJ2-1	TRBV9	ASSVDKIAGSPEQF
TRBJ2-5	TRBV19	ASSEWVNQETQY
TRBJ2-3	TRBV7-9	ASSSRDRGSTDTQY
TRBJ2-3	TRBV4-1	ASSQDQSGTDTQY
TRBJ2-5	TRBV11-2	ASSLERTGQAQY
TRBJ2-5	TRBV11-2	ASSQDSRGGTQY
TRBJ2-7	TRBV2	ASSGGLGGYEQY
TRBJ2-7	TRBV20-1	SAPGREGYEQY
TRBJ2-1	TRBV20-1	SANGGLATNEQF
TRBJ1-5	TRBV28	ASSLQGPQPQH
TRBJ2-1	TRBV30	ASLWDRGVGQF
TRBJ2-5	TRBV7-9	ASSLNQGIETQY
TRBJ1-4	TRBV5-1	ASSSGGRANEKLF
TRBJ2-2	TRBV12-3/TRBV12-4	ASKPPSGRAPGELF
TRBJ2-1	TRBV5-1	ASSLGPPSGRKDEQF
TRBJ1-5	TRBV24-1	ATSPGGPPLPQH
TRBJ1-2	TRBV5-6	ASSTRANYGYT
TRBJ2-3	TRBV20-1	SASSAYRTDTQY
TRBJ1-1	TRBV5-4	ASSLVQGNTEAF
TRBJ2-5	TRBV2	ASSYSVGVEETQY